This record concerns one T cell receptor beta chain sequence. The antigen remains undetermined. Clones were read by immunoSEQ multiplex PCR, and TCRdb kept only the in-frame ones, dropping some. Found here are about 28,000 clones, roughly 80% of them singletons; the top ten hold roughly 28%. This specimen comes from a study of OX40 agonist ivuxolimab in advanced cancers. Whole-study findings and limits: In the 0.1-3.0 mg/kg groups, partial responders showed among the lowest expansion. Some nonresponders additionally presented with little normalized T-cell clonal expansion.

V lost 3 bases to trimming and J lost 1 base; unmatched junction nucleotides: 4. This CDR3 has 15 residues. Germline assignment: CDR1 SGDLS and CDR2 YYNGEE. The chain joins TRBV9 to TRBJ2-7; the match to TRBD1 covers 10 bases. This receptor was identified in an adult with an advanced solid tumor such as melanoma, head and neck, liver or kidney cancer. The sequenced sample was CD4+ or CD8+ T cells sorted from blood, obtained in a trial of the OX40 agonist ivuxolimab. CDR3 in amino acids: CASSGRDRGSYEQYF. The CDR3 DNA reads TGTGCCAGCAGCGGCCGGGACAGGGGTTCCTACGAGCAGTACTTC.